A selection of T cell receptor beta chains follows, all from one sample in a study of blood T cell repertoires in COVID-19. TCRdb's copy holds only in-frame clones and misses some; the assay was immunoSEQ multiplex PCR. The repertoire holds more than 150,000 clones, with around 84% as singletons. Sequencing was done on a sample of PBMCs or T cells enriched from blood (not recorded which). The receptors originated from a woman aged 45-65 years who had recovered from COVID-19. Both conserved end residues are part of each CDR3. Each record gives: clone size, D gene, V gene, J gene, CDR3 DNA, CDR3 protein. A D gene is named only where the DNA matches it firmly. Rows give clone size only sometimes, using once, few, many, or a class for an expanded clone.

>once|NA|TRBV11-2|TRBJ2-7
TGTGCCAGCAGCTTAGGCCAGGGCCAGCAGTACTTC
CASSLGQGQQYF
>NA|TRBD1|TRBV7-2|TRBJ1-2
TGTGCCAGCAGCTTAGTGACAGGGGTTATGGTTTCTGGCTACACCTTC
CASSLVTGVMVSGYTF
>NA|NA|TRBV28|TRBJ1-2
TGTGCCAGCAGCGGGTTCTATGGCTACACCTTC
CASSGFYGYTF
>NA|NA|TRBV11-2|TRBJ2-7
TGTGCCAGCAGTTCTCATAGCGAGCAGTACTTC
CASSSHSEQYF
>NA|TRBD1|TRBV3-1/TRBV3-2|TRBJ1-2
TGTGCCAGCAGTTCCAGGGGGCCTGGGGGCTACACCTTC
CASSSRGPGGYTF
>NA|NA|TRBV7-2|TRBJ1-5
TGTGCCAGCAGCTTTCAGGGGTCTCAGCCCCAGCATTTT
CASSFQGSQPQHF
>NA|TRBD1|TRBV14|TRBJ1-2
TGTGCCAGCAGCCTTGCAACCCTAGGGGGCCTCTACACCTTC
CASSLATLGGLYTF
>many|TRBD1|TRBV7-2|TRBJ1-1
TGTGCCAGCAGCTTAGAGGGACAGGGGGGCACTGAAGCTTTCTTT
CASSLEGQGGTEAFF
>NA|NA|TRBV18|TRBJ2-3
TGTGCCAGCTCACAGGTGGCCGCGGGAGATACGCAGTATTTT
CASSQVAAGDTQYF
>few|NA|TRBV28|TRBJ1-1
TGTGCCAGCAGTCCCCTAGGGAGAAACACTGAAGCTTTCTTT
CASSPLGRNTEAFF
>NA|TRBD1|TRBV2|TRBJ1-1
TGTGCCAGCAGCGCCCTACCCATCTACTTCGGGACAGGGGGAACTGAAGCTTTCTTT
CASSALPIYFGTGGTEAFF